This TCR beta chain was sequenced during a study of blood T cell repertoires in COVID-19. Study as a whole: The United States, Italy and Spain supplied acute and convalescent COVID-19 samples. PBMCs, B-cell-depleted T cells, or T cells provided the cDNA or gDNA that made up the material.

The CDR3 sequence is 16 residues long. The J segment lost 0 bases and the V segment lost 4 bases, leaving 8 bases of the junction unmatched. In germline, CDR1 is SEHNR, CDR2 FQNEAQ (reference sequence). Sequencing used immunoSEQ multiplex PCR; TCRdb keeps in-frame clones, though not all of them. The sample lists about 200,000 clones, around 90% occurring once. This receptor was taken from a man in his fifties or sixties who had recovered from COVID-19. The specimen was peripheral blood. The J gene is TRBJ1-2, the V gene TRBV7-9, with 7 bases lining up with TRBD1. The CDR3 here is CASSSIPGQSNYGYTF. Written as DNA, the CDR3 is TGTGCCAGCAGCTCTATTCCGGGACAGTCTAACTATGGCTACACCTTC.